The present T cell receptor beta chain was sequenced within a study of identical twins. Notes on this clonotype: Its specificity is unknown.

All donors were healthy, and all were Caucasian. A universal primer binding site was introduced by template switching. The final cDNA contained unique molecular identifiers. TCRdb recomputed calls from the 5' RACE reads with MiXCR, one row per CDR3 protein. This sample has 1.5 million to 2 million distinct CDR3 sequences; about 32% occur once, and the top ten carry about 0.27%. Study-level points and caveats: Memory repertoires showed no such pattern, whereas abundant cord blood beta clonotypes carried fewer insertions. For zero-insertion analyses, partial confounding could come from invariant MAIT and iNKT cells.

The TCR sequence derives from a newborn girl in good health. The sample taken for sequencing was cord blood.

CDR3 in DNA: TGCAGTGCTAGGAGCGGGAGAGCCACAGATACGCAGTATTTT. Translated: CSARSGRATDTQYF. The rearrangement joins TRBV20-1 to TRBJ2-3, with 8 bases matching TRBD2. Unmatched junction bases numbered 4, after V lost 3 bases and J lost 2 bases. CDR1 and CDR2 from the germline V gene are DFQATT and SNEGSKA (reference sequence). The CDR3 has 14 amino acids.